This T cell receptor beta chain was retrieved from a study of molecular identifiers for immune sequencing clone quantification. Regarding the study as a whole: Clones above 20 RNA copies contained over 97% of effector molecules and under 1% of naive molecules. Spiked TCR RNA from one Jurkat cell reportedly showed up when mixed among approximately 990,000 naive cells.

V was pared by 2 bases and J by 2 bases, with 10 bases of the junction left unmatched. Per germline, CDR1 SQVTM and CDR2 ANQGSEA. This CDR3 has 16 residues. Concerning this clonotype itself: The antigen remains unidentified.

MiXCR, applied by TCRdb to the PCR reads, yields one record per CDR3 protein. The sample yields fewer than 350,000 distinct CDR3 sequences, roughly 24% seen once. This receptor was identified in a human donor in good health. Some libraries in this study had Jurkat cell RNA spiked in. The chain is built from TRBV29-1 and TRBJ2-3, with 7 bases lining up with TRBD2. Source material: naive CD8+ T cells from blood, with Jurkat cell RNA spiked in. The subset is: FACS-sorted CD8+CD4-CCR7+CD45RA+ naive T cells. CDR3 sequence: CSVERQGGLVTDTQYF. DNA for the CDR3: TGCAGCGTTGAAAGGCAGGGAGGGTTGGTCACAGATACGCAGTATTTT.